The 26 T cell receptor beta chains listed next were all sequenced from one sample in a study of T cells in localized non-small cell lung cancer. Some clones are missing from TCRdb's copy, which holds only in-frame ones; the method was immunoSEQ multiplex PCR. The repertoire holds 20,000 to 25,000 clones, with approximately 88% as singletons. Sequencing used peripheral blood, obtained before any cancer treatment. The receptors originated from a man between 40 and 70 years old with stage I squamous cell lung carcinoma.

The chain employs TRBV9 and TRBJ2-2; 12 nucleotides line up with TRBD2. V shed 3 bases, J shed 4 bases, and the junction held 7 bases outside the gene matches. CDR1 is SGDLS and CDR2 is YYNGEE in the germline V gene. The CDR3 has 17 residues. The CDR3 reads CASSGTSGEQGTGELFF. In DNA form, the CDR3 reads TGTGCCAGCAGCGGGACTAGCGGGGAGCAGGGCACCGGGGAGCTGTTTTTT.

V and J are TRBV6-5 and TRBJ2-7; possible D gene TRBD2, 6 bases. V was cut by 6 bases and J by 2 bases, with 11 bases left in between. The CDR3 is made up of 13 amino acids. The germline V gene has CDR1 MNHEY and CDR2 SVGAGI. In DNA form, the CDR3 reads TGTGCCAGCAGGGGTAGCGGAGCCTACGAGCAGTACTTC. As protein: CASRGSGAYEQYF.

This sequence joins TRBV9 and TRBJ1-2; TRBD1 matches 7 bases. The CDR3 runs 16 residues. V lost 3 bases, J lost 10 bases, and 18 bases stayed unmatched. Germline CDR1 is SGDLS and CDR2 is YYNGEE. The CDR3 coding sequence is TGTGCCAGCAGCGCCGATGGAGGGACAGCCCTACGGGTCTACACCTTC. Its protein is CASSADGGTALRVYTF. The variable domain in full, with the rest retrieved from reference TRBV9 and TRBJ1-2, is DSGVTQTPKHLITATGQRVTLRCSPRSGDLSVYWYQQSLDQGLQFLIQYYNGEERAKGNILERFSAQQFPDLHSELNLSSLELGDSALYFCASSADGGTALRVYTFGSGTRLTVV.

The gene calls are TRBV19 and TRBJ2-1, with D hard to call. In germline, CDR1 is LNHDA, CDR2 SQIVND (reference sequence). This CDR3 spans 15 amino acids. The germline V and J ends were trimmed by 3 bases and 0 bases, with 9 bases remaining between them. The CDR3 region is CASSMDRSSYNEQFF. In DNA form, the CDR3 reads TGTGCCAGTAGTATGGACCGAAGCTCCTACAATGAGCAGTTCTTC.

The chain couples TRBV5-1 to TRBJ1-4; a possible D gene is TRBD1 (5 bases). The germline V gene has CDR1 SGHRS and CDR2 YFSETQ. Between the trimmed V and J ends, which lost 4 bases and 6 bases, there was a span of 13 bases. This CDR3 spans 14 amino acids. Here the CDR3 reads CASSARDGYEKLFF. CDR3 DNA sequence: TGCGCCAGCAGCGCCCGGGACGGGTATGAAAAACTGTTTTTT. Variable domain in full (rest from reference TRBV5-1 and TRBJ1-4): KAGVTQTPRYLIKTRGQQVTLSCSPISGHRSVSWYQQTPGQGLQFLFEYFSETQRNKGNFPGRFSGRQFSNSRSEMNVSTLELGDSALYLCASSARDGYEKLFFGSGTQLSVL.

This clone turned up a few times. The V call is TRBV27, the J call TRBJ1-4; 9 bases align to TRBD1. The CDR3 runs 14 residues. The germline V gene encodes CDR1 MNHEY and CDR2 SMNVEV (reference sequence). The V gene end was trimmed by 8 bases and the J gene end by 10 bases; junction bases not matched to a gene: 11. The CDR3 DNA reads TGTGCCAGCGGGCCGGGACAGGGTAGCGCAAAACTGTTTTTT. This sequence encodes CASGPGQGSAKLFF.

The V and J genes are TRBV11-2 and TRBJ1-3; maybe TRBD1 (6 bases). The CDR3 loop spans 19 amino acids. Per germline, CDR1 SGHAT and CDR2 FQNNGV. The V gene lost 3 bases and the J gene lost 0 bases, with 21 bases spanning the gap. In DNA form, the CDR3 reads TGTGCCAGCAGCTTGGTGGAACGGGACAAGGGCAGCTCTGGAAACACCATATATTTT. Its translation: CASSLVERDKGSSGNTIYF.

The gene calls are TRBV9 and TRBJ2-3; D unresolved. V lost 2 bases and J 0 bases, leaving 10 bases between the germline ends. Per the germline V gene, CDR1 is SGDLS and CDR2 is YYNGEE. The CDR3 spans 15 residues. CDR3 sequence: CASSVSSPSTDTQYF. Here the CDR3 DNA reads TGTGCCAGCAGCGTGAGCAGCCCTAGCACAGATACGCAGTATTTT.

This sequence joins TRBV4-3 and TRBJ1-3; tentatively, D is TRBD1 (5 bases). This CDR3 has 17 residues. Trimming left V 0 bases short and J 2 bases short, with 14 bases between. Germline V CDR1 and CDR2: LGHNA, YSLEER. In nucleotides, the CDR3 is TGCGCCAGCAGCCAAGACGGCAAGGGGATGGCTGGAAACACCATATATTTT. It specifies CASSQDGKGMAGNTIYF.

This clone is judged medium-sized. The CDR3 bases are TGTGCCAGCAGCTTCAATACGGGCGGCTACACCTTC. This encodes CASSFNTGGYTF. This rearrangement joins TRBV5-5 to TRBJ1-2; D unresolved. This CDR3 comprises 12 residues. CDR1 is SGHKS and CDR2 is YYEKEE in the germline V gene (reference sequence). Trimming cost V 2 bases and J 8 bases, with 10 bases left between them. Based on the CDR3 plus reference TRBV5-5 and TRBJ1-2, the full variable domain is DAGVTQSPTHLIKTRGQQVTLRCSPISGHKSVSWYQQVLGQGPQFIFQYYEKEERGRGNFPDRFSARQFPNYSSELNVNALLLGDSALYLCASSFNTGGYTFGSGTRLTVV.

This clone was detected once. The CDR3 sequence is CSVTWTGIDYTF. The CDR3 nucleotides read TGCAGCGTAACCTGGACAGGGATTGACTACACCTTC. The chain carries TRBV29-1 and TRBJ1-2, with 8 bases matching TRBD1. The trim removed 6 bases at V and 10 bases at J, leaving 10 bases unmatched. CDR1 SQVTM and CDR2 ANQGSEA come from the germline V gene. The CDR3 contains 12 residues.

This chain connects TRBV15 to TRBJ1-1; unclear D gene. V was cut by 4 bases and J by 11 bases, with 17 bases left in between. The length of the CDR3 is 13 residues. Germline V lookup: CDR1 LNHNV, CDR2 YYDKDF (reference sequence). CDR3 sequence (DNA): TGTGCCACCAGCACCCTACAGACCAGACTGGCTTTCTTT. Translated: CATSTLQTRLAFF.

As DNA, the CDR3 is TGTGCCGTCCACAGGGGGATGGCGAGCTACACCTTC. It yields the protein CAVHRGMASYTF. The V gene is TRBV5-8, the J gene TRBJ1-2; TRBD1 aligns across 8 bases. Germline V CDR1 and CDR2: SGHTS, YDEGEE. The CDR3 is made up of 12 amino acids. Trimming took 10 bases from V and 9 from J; bases not matched to a gene: 11.

This chain uses TRBV19 with TRBJ2-7; D is uncertain. The CDR3 totals 13 residues. With 4 bases removed from V and 0 bases from J, the gap between germline ends came to 7 bases. Germline-derived CDR1 and CDR2 are LNHDA and SQIVND (reference sequence). The CDR3 DNA sequence: TGTGCCAGTAGTAAAGCGCTCTCCTACGAGCAGTACTTC. Protein sequence: CASSKALSYEQYF.

V is TRBV2 and J is TRBJ1-1; D may be TRBD1 (5 bases). The germline V gene has CDR1 SNHLY and CDR2 FYNNEI. The CDR3 runs 13 residues. With 6 bases removed from V and 6 bases from J, the gap between germline ends came to 14 bases. CDR3 sequence: CASRALAGAEAFF. DNA for the CDR3: TGTGCCAGCAGGGCACTCGCGGGGGCTGAAGCTTTCTTT. The complete variable domain, with remaining parts taken from reference TRBV2 and TRBJ1-1, reads EPEVTQTPSHQVTQMGQEVILRCVPISNHLYFYWYRQILGQKVEFLVSFYNNEISEKSEIFDDQFSVERPDGSNFTLKIRSTKLEDSAMYFCASRALAGAEAFFGQGTRLTVV.

This chain links TRBV11-3 with TRBJ2-1; weak D call: TRBD1 (5 bases). Germline V CDR1 and CDR2: SGHNT, YENEEA. Trimming cost V 4 bases and J 9 bases, with 13 bases left between them. The CDR3 length is 13 residues. Written as DNA, the CDR3 is TGTGCCAGCAGCTCCTTTTTGGGGCGTGAGCAGTTCTTC. It specifies CASSSFLGREQFF. The full variable domain, completed using reference TRBV11-3 and TRBJ2-1, is EAGVVQSPRYKIIEKKQPVAFWCNPISGHNTLYWYLQNLGQGPELLIRYENEEAVDDSQLPKDRFSAERLKGVDSTLKIQPAELGDSAVYLCASSSFLGREQFFGPGTRLTVL.

The chain employs TRBV5-5 and TRBJ2-7, with D perhaps matching TRBD1 (6 bases). With 0 bases removed from V and 2 bases from J, the gap between germline ends came to 9 bases. CDR1 is SGHKS, CDR2 YYEKEE, per germline (reference sequence). The CDR3 runs 14 residues. As DNA, the CDR3 is TGTGCCAGCAGCTTGGACAGGGACACCTACGAGCAGTACTTC. As protein: CASSLDRDTYEQYF.

This clone was recorded once. CDR3 DNA: TGTGCCAGTATTCTTCAGGGGGCCGGTAATTCACCCCTCCACTTT. Translated, it gives CASILQGAGNSPLHF. The rearrangement links TRBV19 to TRBJ1-6; 8 positions agree with TRBD1. The trim removed 7 bases at V and 6 bases at J, leaving 8 bases unmatched. Germline CDR1 LNHDA, CDR2 SQIVND (reference sequence). CDR3 length: 15 amino acids.

The genes are TRBV4-2 and TRBJ2-6; no firm D call. The germline gives CDR1 LGHNA, CDR2 YNFKEQ. The CDR3 consists of 17 residues. The V end was cut by 1 base, the J end by 0 bases, with 10 bases between. For the CDR3, the DNA is TGTGCCAGCAGCCAAGCCTCTTCAGGCTCTGGGGCCAACGTCCTGACTTTC. This translates into CASSQASSGSGANVLTF.

This clone was recorded once. CDR3 DNA: TGTGCCAGCAGCCAAGTTAGCACCGGCGGGAAAAACGAGCAGTACTTC. It encodes CASSQVSTGGKNEQYF. The gene calls are TRBV4-2 and TRBJ2-7; TRBD2 might be the D (6 bases). Germline values: CDR1 LGHNA, CDR2 YNFKEQ. Trimming took off 1 base at V and 5 bases at J, with 18 bases between the two ends. CDR3 length: 16 residues.

V gene TRBV9 combines with J gene TRBJ2-7; D uncertain. CDR1 is SGDLS and CDR2 is YYNGEE in the germline V gene. V lost 0 bases to trimming and J lost 5 bases, with 15 bases between them. CDR3 length equals 15 residues. The CDR3 DNA reads TGTGCCAGCAGCGTAGATCTAGGTGCCATAAACGAGCAGTACTTC. Its translation is CASSVDLGAINEQYF.

V gene TRBV6-1 combines with J gene TRBJ1-5, with a weak D call TRBD1 (6 bases). Germline V CDR1 and CDR2: MNHNS, SASEGT. This CDR3 has 13 residues. V shed 3 bases and J shed 7 bases, with 10 bases lying between them. The DNA of the CDR3 is TGTGCCAGCAGTGAGCAGGGGAGGCAGCCCCAGCATTTT. Its translation is CASSEQGRQPQHF.

A few counts support this clone. The V and J genes are TRBV7-9 and TRBJ2-2; TRBD1 aligns across 8 bases. J gave up 3 bases and V 2 bases, and 5 bases lay outside the gene matches. The CDR3 totals 16 residues. The V gene's germline CDR1 is SEHNR and CDR2 FQNEAQ (reference sequence). As DNA, the CDR3 is TGTGCCAGCAGCTTAAGGCAGGGGGCAGACACCGGGGAGCTGTTTTTT. This encodes CASSLRQGADTGELFF.

This clone came up once. V and J are TRBV7-2 and TRBJ1-1; no clear D. CDR1 is SGHTA and CDR2 is FQGNSA in the germline V gene. This CDR3 is built from 13 residues. With 6 bases removed from V and 7 bases from J, the gap between germline ends came to 15 bases. CDR3: CASSPPWGGEAFF. The CDR3 nucleotides are TGTGCCAGCAGTCCTCCATGGGGTGGTGAAGCTTTCTTT.

The CDR3 nucleotides read TGTGCCAGCAGCCCAGACAGGGGGCGGCGCACCGGGGAGCTGTTTTTT. It specifies CASSPDRGRRTGELFF. The V call is TRBV5-6, the J call TRBJ2-2; 10 positions agree with TRBD1. J lost 4 bases, V lost 4 bases, and 7 bases had no gene match. The CDR3 contains 16 residues. Germline CDR1 reads SGHDT; CDR2 reads YYEEEE.

The chain is built from TRBV6-5 and TRBJ1-1; D remains ambiguous. The CDR3 contains 13 residues. Looked up from germline, CDR1 is MNHEY and CDR2 is SVGAGI. Trimming took off 8 bases at V and 3 bases at J, with 13 bases between the two ends. Here the CDR3 reads CASGIGADTEAFF. The DNA of the CDR3 is TGTGCCAGCGGAATAGGTGCCGACACTGAAGCTTTCTTT.